The 20 T cell receptor beta chains below all came from one sample that was sequenced in a study of OX40 agonist ivuxolimab in advanced cancers. TCRdb's table, derived via immunoSEQ multiplex PCR, lists solely in-frame clones and lacks some. The repertoire holds 53,000 or so clones, with about four fifths as singletons. The sample in question was CD4+ or CD8+ T cells sorted from blood, obtained in a trial of the OX40 agonist ivuxolimab. Receptor source: an adult with an advanced solid tumor such as melanoma, head and neck, liver or kidney cancer.

This clone was found a few times. The rearrangement joins TRBV6-5 to TRBJ1-2; 10 bases are shared with TRBD1. The CDR3 runs to 16 residues. V was clipped by 1 base and J by 4 bases; unmatched bases: 6. CDR1 is MNHEY and CDR2 is SVGAGI in the germline V gene. The CDR3 sequence is CASSYLRTGGGYGYTF. The CDR3 bases are TGTGCCAGCAGTTACTTGAGGACAGGGGGTGGCTATGGCTACACCTTC.

This chain connects TRBV9 to TRBJ2-3; a possible D gene is TRBD1 (6 bases). V lost 0 bases and J lost 6, with 14 bases in between. Germline lookup yields CDR1 SGDLS and CDR2 YYNGEE. This CDR3 contains 15 residues. CDR3 amino acids: CASSVGGHLSDTQYF. CDR3 coding DNA: TGTGCCAGCAGCGTAGGGGGACATCTTTCGGATACGCAGTATTTT.

This clone was found once. The rearrangement uses TRBV19 and TRBJ1-5; 12 nucleotides match TRBD1. The trim removed 3 bases at V and 3 bases at J, leaving 6 bases unmatched. From germline, CDR1 is LNHDA and CDR2 SQIVND (reference sequence). CDR3 length equals 17 residues. The DNA of the CDR3 is TGTGCCAGTAGTATCCGGGGACAGGGGGCGATCAATCAGCCCCAGCATTTT. Amino acid sequence: CASSIRGQGAINQPQHF.

This rearrangement joins TRBV7-9 to TRBJ2-3; TRBD2 matches 11 bases. The CDR3 loop spans 15 amino acids. Germline V CDR1 and CDR2: SEHNR, FQNEAQ (reference sequence). J gave up 2 bases and V 4 bases, and 2 bases lay outside the gene matches. The CDR3 loop is CASSWTSGFTDTQYF. Here the CDR3 DNA reads TGTGCCAGCAGCTGGACTAGCGGGTTCACAGATACGCAGTATTTT.

This clone turned up a few times. This rearrangement joins TRBV5-8 to TRBJ1-1, with TRBD1 matching over 12 bases. The CDR3 sequence is 16 residues long. After removal of 5 bases from V and 1 base from J, the junction contained 6 bases not matched to a gene. CDR1 SGHTS and CDR2 YDEGEE come from the germline V gene. The CDR3 protein is CASRPGTGGGNTEAFF. For the CDR3, the DNA is TGTGCCAGCAGACCCGGGACAGGGGGCGGGAACACTGAAGCTTTCTTT.

CDR3 sequence reads: CASSQSKGTGELFF. The DNA of the CDR3 is TGCGCCAGCAGTCAATCAAAGGGGACCGGGGAGCTGTTTTTT. This chain connects TRBV23-1 to TRBJ2-2; D possibly corresponds to TRBD1 (5 bases). TRBV23-1 is recorded as an ORF, its role being uncertain. Trimming took 0 bases from V and 5 from J, leaving 7 bases between them. This CDR3 spans 14 amino acids.

A note on this clone: The junction does not match germline at one end; this may be a read error. CDR3 in DNA: TGCGCCAGCAGTTTGGGAACTGGACGTCTAACCGGGGAGCTGTTTTTT. It is translated as CASSLGTGRLTGELFF. V usage is TRBV5-1 and J usage is TRBJ2-2; the D is unclear. This CDR3 spans 16 amino acids. CDR1 is SGHRS, CDR2 YFSETQ, per germline.

This clone was found a few times. The genes are TRBV7-8 and TRBJ1-5; no reliable D call. Germline CDR1 reads SGHVS; CDR2 reads FQNEAQ. The CDR3 consists of 12 residues. The V end lost 0 bases, the J end lost 6 bases, and 3 bases lay between the germline ends. CDR3 region: CASSLAAQPQHF. The CDR3 bases are TGTGCCAGCAGCTTAGCGGCTCAGCCCCAGCATTTT. The full variable domain, with the rest looked up from reference TRBV7-8 and TRBJ1-5, is GAGVSQSPRYKVAKRGQDVALRCDPISGHVSLFWYQQALGQGPEFLTYFQNEAQLDKSGLPSDRFFAERPEGSVSTLKIQRTQQEDSAVYLCASSLAAQPQHFGDGTRLSIL.

This clone was counted a single time. V is TRBV7-5 and J is TRBJ1-1. TRBV7-5 is labeled a pseudogene. This CDR3 spans 14 amino acids. CDR3 sequence (DNA): TGTGTCAGAAGCTTAGTGGCAGCGAACACTGAAGCTTTCTTT. This translates into CVRSLVAANTEAFF.

The chain recombines TRBV19 with TRBJ1-4; 7 positions match TRBD1. This CDR3 comprises 15 residues. Germline V lookup: CDR1 LNHDA, CDR2 SQIVND (reference sequence). After removal of 3 bases from V and 6 bases from J, the junction contained 7 bases not matched to a gene. The CDR3 protein is CASSIPRGRDEKLFF. In DNA form, the CDR3 reads TGTGCCAGTAGTATCCCGAGGGGGCGGGATGAAAAACTGTTTTTT.

The chain recombines TRBV28 with TRBJ1-5; D is unresolved. Trimming took off 4 bases at V and 5 bases at J, with 6 bases between the two ends. In germline, CDR1 is MDHEN, CDR2 SYDVKM. The CDR3 has 12 amino acids. The CDR3 nucleotides are TGTGCCAGCAGTTCCCTCTATCAGCCCCAGCATTTT. Protein: CASSSLYQPQHF. Based on the CDR3 plus reference TRBV28 and TRBJ1-5, the full variable domain is DVKVTQSSRYLVKRTGEKVFLECVQDMDHENMFWYRQDPGLGLRLIYFSYDVKMKEKGDIPEGYSVSREKKERFSLILESASTNQTSMYLCASSSLYQPQHFGDGTRLSIL.

The chain carries TRBV6-5 and TRBJ2-7, with a possible D match to TRBD2 (6 bases). This CDR3 region has 14 residues. Germline CDR1 and CDR2: MNHEY and SVGAGI. V was clipped by 5 bases and J by 0 bases, with 11 bases between them. The CDR3 nucleotides are TGTGCCAGCAGTACCGGGACTGACTCCTACGAGCAGTACTTC. Encoded protein: CASSTGTDSYEQYF.

The CDR3 reads CASSPAGNYGYTF. The CDR3 DNA follows: TGTGCCAGCAGCCCGGCAGGGAACTATGGCTACACCTTC. The chain combines TRBV5-8 with TRBJ1-2; possibly TRBD1 for D (5 bases). The V and J ends lost 4 bases and 2 bases respectively, with 9 bases between them. Germline CDR1 SGHTS, CDR2 YDEGEE. This CDR3 spans 13 amino acids.

The CDR3 DNA reads TGCGCCAGCAGCTTGGGGACAGCCAGAAACACCATATATTTT. Translation: CASSLGTARNTIYF. The J gene is TRBJ1-3, the V gene TRBV5-1; TRBD1 might be the D (6 bases). This CDR3 comprises 14 residues. Germline loops: CDR1 SGHRS, CDR2 YFSETQ. V lost 0 bases and J 5 bases, leaving 9 bases between the germline ends.

This clone was counted a few times. The identical CDR3 is also encoded by other nucleotide sequences in the sample. This rearrangement joins TRBV9 to TRBJ2-5, with 11 bases identical to TRBD2. The CDR3 has 14 residues. Germline lookup yields CDR1 SGDLS and CDR2 YYNGEE. V was pared by 2 bases and J by 4 bases, with 1 base of the junction left unmatched. For the CDR3, the DNA is TGTGCCAGCAGCGTCGGACTAGCGGGAGAGACCCAGTACTTC. Protein: CASSVGLAGETQYF. The entire variable domain, with the rest obtained from reference TRBV9 and TRBJ2-5, is as follows: DSGVTQTPKHLITATGQRVTLRCSPRSGDLSVYWYQQSLDQGLQFLIQYYNGEERAKGNILERFSAQQFPDLHSELNLSSLELGDSALYFCASSVGLAGETQYFGPGTRLLVL.

In this sample, this clone turned up a few times. CDR3 amino acids: CASSLGESSGANVLTF. The CDR3 nucleotides are TGTGCCAGCAGCCTGGGAGAGAGCTCTGGGGCCAACGTCCTGACTTTC. This chain connects TRBV9 to TRBJ2-6; D might be TRBD2 (5 bases). The germline V gene has CDR1 SGDLS and CDR2 YYNGEE. The CDR3 contains 16 residues. Trimming left V 4 bases short and J 0 bases short, with 11 bases between.

The chain has TRBV2 and TRBJ2-7; 13 bases align to TRBD2. Trimming took 6 bases from V and 6 from J; bases not matched to a gene: 8. The V gene's germline CDR1 is SNHLY and CDR2 FYNNEI. The CDR3 covers 15 residues. The CDR3 bases are TGTGCCAGCAGGACGACTAGCGGGGGGTTAGGCGAGCAGTACTTC. Its translation is CASRTTSGGLGEQYF.

The J gene is TRBJ2-1, the V gene TRBV14, with D perhaps assigned TRBD1 or TRBD2 (5 bases each). This CDR3 region has 14 residues. Trimming cost V 6 bases and J 10 bases, with 19 bases left between them. The germline CDR1 and CDR2 sequences are SGHDN and FVKESK. The CDR3 protein is CASSREVKGTEQFF. CDR3 DNA sequence: TGTGCCAGCAGTCGCGAGGTGAAGGGGACGGAGCAGTTCTTC.

This chain uses TRBV7-3 with TRBJ2-1; 13 bases are shared with TRBD2. Germline CDR1 SGHTA, CDR2 FQGTGA. Unmatched junction bases numbered 6, after V lost 1 base and J lost 0 bases. This CDR3 spans 19 amino acids. In DNA form, the CDR3 reads TGTGCCAGCAGCTTAAAACTAGCGGGAGGGCCGGTCTCCTACAATGAGCAGTTCTTC. This translates into CASSLKLAGGPVSYNEQFF.

The chain combines TRBV13 with TRBJ2-5, with TRBD1 matching 8 bases. Germline CDR1 reads PRHDT; CDR2 reads FYEKMQ (reference sequence). The CDR3 totals 15 residues. The trim removed 5 bases at V and 4 bases at J, leaving 9 bases unmatched. DNA of the CDR3: TGTGCCAGCAGCCTCTGGACAGGGCTTCGAGAGACCCAGTACTTC. Its translation: CASSLWTGLRETQYF. Based on the CDR3 plus reference TRBV13 and TRBJ2-5, the full variable domain is AAGVIQSPRHLIKEKRETATLKCYPIPRHDTVYWYQQGPGQDPQFLISFYEKMQSDKGSIPDRFSAQQFSDYHSELNMSSLELGDSALYFCASSLWTGLRETQYFGPGTRLLVL.